This TCR beta chain emerged from a study of blood T cell repertoires in COVID-19. Study as a whole: Donors in the United States, Italy and Spain gave samples during acute or convalescent COVID-19. T cells, B-cell-depleted T cells, or PBMCs provided the cDNA or gDNA that served as material.

The table came from immunoSEQ multiplex PCR; TCRdb's copy has only in-frame clones and leaves some out. The repertoire consists of approximately 290,000 clones, with approximately 85% occurring once and the leading ten covering about 1%. Germline loops: CDR1 SGHTA, CDR2 FQGNSA. V shed 5 bases and J shed 2 bases, with 16 bases lying between them. The CDR3 covers 15 residues. This clone was found once. Seattle researchers signed up patients amid active infection and tracked them longitudinally. Sequencing was done on a sample of peripheral blood. This receptor was obtained from a human donor with COVID-19, enrolled during active disease. The donor label of this sample is uncertain. This chain connects TRBV7-2 to TRBJ2-7; TRBD2 is a possible D gene (6 bases). CDR3 nucleotide sequence: TGTGCCAGCAGCCCAAGGGGCGGGATCACCTACGAGCAGTACTTC. Translation gives CASSPRGGITYEQYF.